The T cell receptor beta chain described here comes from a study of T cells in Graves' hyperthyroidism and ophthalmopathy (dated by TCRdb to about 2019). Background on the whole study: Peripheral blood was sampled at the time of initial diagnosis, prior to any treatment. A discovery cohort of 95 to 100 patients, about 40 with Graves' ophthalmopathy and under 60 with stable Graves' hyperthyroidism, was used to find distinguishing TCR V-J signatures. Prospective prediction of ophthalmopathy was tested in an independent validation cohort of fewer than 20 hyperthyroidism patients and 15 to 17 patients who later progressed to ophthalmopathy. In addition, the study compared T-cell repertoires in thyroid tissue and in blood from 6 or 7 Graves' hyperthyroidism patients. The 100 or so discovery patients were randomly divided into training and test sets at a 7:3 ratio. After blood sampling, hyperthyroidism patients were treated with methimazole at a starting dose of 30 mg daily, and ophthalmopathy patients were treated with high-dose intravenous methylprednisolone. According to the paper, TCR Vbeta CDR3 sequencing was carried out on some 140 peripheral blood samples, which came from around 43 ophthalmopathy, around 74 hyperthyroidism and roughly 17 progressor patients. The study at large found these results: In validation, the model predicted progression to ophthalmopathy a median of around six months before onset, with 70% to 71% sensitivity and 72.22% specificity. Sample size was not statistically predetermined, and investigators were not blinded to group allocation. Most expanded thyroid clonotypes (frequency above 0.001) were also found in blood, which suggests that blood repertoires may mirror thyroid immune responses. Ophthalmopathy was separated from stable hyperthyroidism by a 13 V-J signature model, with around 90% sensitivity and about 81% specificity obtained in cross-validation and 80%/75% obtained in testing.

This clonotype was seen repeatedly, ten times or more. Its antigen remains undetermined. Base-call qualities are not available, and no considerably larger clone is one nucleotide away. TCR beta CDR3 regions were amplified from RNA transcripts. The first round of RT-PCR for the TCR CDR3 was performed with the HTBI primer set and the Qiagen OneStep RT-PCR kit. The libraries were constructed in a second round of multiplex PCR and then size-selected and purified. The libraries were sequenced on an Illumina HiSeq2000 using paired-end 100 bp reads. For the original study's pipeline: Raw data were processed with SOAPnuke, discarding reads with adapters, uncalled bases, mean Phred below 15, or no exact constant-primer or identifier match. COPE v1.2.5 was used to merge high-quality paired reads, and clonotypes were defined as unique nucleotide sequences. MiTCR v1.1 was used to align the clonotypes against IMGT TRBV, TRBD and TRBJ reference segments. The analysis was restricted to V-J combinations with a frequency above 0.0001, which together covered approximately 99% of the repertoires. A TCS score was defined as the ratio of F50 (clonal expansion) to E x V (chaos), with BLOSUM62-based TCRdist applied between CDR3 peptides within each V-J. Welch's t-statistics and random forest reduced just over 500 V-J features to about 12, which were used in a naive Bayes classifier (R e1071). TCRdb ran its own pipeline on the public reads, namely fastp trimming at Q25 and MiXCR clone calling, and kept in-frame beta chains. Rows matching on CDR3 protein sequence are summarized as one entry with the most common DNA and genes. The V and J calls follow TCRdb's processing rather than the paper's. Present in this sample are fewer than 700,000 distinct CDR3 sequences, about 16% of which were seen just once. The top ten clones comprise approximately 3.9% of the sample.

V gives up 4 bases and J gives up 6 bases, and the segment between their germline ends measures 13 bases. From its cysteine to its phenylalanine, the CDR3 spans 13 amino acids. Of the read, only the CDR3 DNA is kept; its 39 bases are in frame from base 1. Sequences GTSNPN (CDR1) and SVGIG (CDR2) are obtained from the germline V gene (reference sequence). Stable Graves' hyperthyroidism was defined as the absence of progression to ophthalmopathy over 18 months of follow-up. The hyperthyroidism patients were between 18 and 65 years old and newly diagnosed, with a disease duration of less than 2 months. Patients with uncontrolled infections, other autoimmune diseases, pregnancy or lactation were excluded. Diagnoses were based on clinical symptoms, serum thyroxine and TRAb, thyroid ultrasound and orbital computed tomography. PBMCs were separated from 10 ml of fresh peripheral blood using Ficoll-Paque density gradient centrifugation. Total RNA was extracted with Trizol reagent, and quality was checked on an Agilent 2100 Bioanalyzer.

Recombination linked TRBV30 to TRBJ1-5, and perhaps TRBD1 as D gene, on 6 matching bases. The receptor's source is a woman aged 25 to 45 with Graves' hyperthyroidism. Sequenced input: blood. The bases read TGTGCCTGGATGGAACAGGGAGGTCAGCCCCAGCATTTT. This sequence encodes CAWMEQGGQPQHF. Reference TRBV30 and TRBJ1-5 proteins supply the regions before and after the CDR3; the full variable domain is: SQTIHQWPATLVQPVGSPLSLECTVEGTSNPNLYWYRQAAGRGLQLLFYSVGIGQISSEVPQNLSASRPQDRQFILSSKKLLLSDSGFYLCAWMEQGGQPQHFGDGTRLSIL.